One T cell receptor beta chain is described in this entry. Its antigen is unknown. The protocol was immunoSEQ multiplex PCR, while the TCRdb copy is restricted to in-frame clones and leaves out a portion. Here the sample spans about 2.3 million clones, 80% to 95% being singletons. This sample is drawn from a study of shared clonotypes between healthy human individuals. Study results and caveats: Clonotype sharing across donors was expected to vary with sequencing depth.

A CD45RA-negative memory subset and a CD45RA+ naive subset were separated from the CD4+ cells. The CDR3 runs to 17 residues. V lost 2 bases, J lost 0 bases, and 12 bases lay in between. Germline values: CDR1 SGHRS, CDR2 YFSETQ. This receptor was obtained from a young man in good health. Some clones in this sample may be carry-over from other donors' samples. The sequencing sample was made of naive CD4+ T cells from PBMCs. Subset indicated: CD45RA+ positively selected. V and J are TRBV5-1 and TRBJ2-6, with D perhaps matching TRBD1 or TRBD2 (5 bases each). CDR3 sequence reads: CASSFGTANSGANVLTF. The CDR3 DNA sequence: TGCGCCAGCAGCTTTGGGACCGCCAACTCTGGGGCCAACGTCCTGACTTTC.